These T cell receptor beta chains were read from a single sample in a study of cytomegalovirus exposure and HLA in healthy donors. Only in-frame clones appear in the TCRdb table, and some are missing; sequencing was by immunoSEQ multiplex PCR. The repertoire holds 150,000 to 200,000 clones, with around 82% as singletons. The sequenced material came from PBMCs. The receptor set was obtained from a man younger than 45 in good health and CMV-seropositive. The CDR3 runs from the conserved cysteine through the conserved F or W. Each record gives: J gene, V gene, CDR3 protein.

j_call: TRBJ2-5; v_call: TRBV7-3; cdr3_aa: CASSPDSPAVTQYF
j_call: TRBJ2-7; v_call: TRBV27; cdr3_aa: CASTTPVHPGDQHEQYF
j_call: TRBJ1-1; v_call: TRBV6-5; cdr3_aa: CASSYHREAFF
j_call: TRBJ2-7; v_call: TRBV5-1; cdr3_aa: CASSLVEGGSLEQYF
j_call: TRBJ2-3; v_call: TRBV6-5; cdr3_aa: CASRKAGKGTDTQYF
j_call: TRBJ2-5; v_call: TRBV9; cdr3_aa: CASSVEAYQETQYF
j_call: TRBJ2-3; v_call: TRBV19; cdr3_aa: CASNPQGGKGDTQYF
j_call: TRBJ2-7; v_call: TRBV5-1; cdr3_aa: CASSFASGRGTYEQYF
j_call: TRBJ1-4; v_call: TRBV28; cdr3_aa: CASRNLEGQEYEKLFF
j_call: TRBJ2-5; v_call: TRBV28; cdr3_aa: CASSYLTGGGETQYF
j_call: TRBJ2-3; v_call: TRBV29-1; cdr3_aa: CSFGASGSSVDTQYF
j_call: TRBJ2-7; v_call: TRBV28; cdr3_aa: CASSLVGSYEQYF
j_call: TRBJ1-1; v_call: TRBV6-6; cdr3_aa: CASSYSSQGSEAFF
j_call: TRBJ2-7; v_call: TRBV11-2; cdr3_aa: CASSLGGGITYEQYF
j_call: TRBJ2-7; v_call: TRBV7-2; cdr3_aa: CASSSVAGGGYEQYF
j_call: TRBJ2-2; v_call: TRBV29-1; cdr3_aa: CSAKVRGSDTGELFF
j_call: TRBJ2-7; v_call: TRBV4-3; cdr3_aa: CASSQDRASGASYEQYF
j_call: TRBJ1-6; v_call: TRBV5-6; cdr3_aa: CASSLLGLNSPLHF
j_call: TRBJ1-3; v_call: TRBV28; cdr3_aa: CASTPGQVAGNTIYF
j_call: TRBJ2-7; v_call: TRBV5-1; cdr3_aa: CASSLGGRSSYEQYF
j_call: TRBJ2-2; v_call: TRBV5-1; cdr3_aa: CASSLSDREDTGELFF
j_call: TRBJ2-1; v_call: TRBV28; cdr3_aa: CASSLWGGGSGFF
j_call: TRBJ2-7; v_call: TRBV7-9; cdr3_aa: CASSSSVGTGGNEQYF